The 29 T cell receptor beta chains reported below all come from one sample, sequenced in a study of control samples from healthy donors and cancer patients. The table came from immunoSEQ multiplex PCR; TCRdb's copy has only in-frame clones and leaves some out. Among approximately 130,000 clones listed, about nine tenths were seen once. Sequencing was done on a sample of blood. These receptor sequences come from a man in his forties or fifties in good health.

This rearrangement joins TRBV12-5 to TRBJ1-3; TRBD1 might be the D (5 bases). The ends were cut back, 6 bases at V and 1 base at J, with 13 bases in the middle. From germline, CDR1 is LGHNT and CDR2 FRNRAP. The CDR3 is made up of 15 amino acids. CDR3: CASGQGVGSGNTIYF. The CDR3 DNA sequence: TGTGCTAGTGGCCAGGGTGTGGGATCTGGAAACACCATATATTTT.

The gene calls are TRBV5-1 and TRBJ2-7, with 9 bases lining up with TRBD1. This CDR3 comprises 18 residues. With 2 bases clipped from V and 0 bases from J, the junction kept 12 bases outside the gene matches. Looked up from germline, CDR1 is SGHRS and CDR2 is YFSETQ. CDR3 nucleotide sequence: TGCGCCAGCAGCTTCCCCCGAATGGACAGGGGTCTCTCCTACGAGCAGTACTTC. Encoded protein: CASSFPRMDRGLSYEQYF.

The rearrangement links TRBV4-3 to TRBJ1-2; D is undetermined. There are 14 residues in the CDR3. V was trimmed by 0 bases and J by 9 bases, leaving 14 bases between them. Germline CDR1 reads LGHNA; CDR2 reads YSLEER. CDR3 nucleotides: TGCGCCAGCAGCCAAGATAGACCCGGAGGTAGCTACACCTTC. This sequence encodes CASSQDRPGGSYTF.

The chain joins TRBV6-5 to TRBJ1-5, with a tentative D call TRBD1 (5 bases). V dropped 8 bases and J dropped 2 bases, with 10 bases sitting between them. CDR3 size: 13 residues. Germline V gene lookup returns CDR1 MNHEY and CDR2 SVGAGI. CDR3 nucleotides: TGTGCCAGCCTGGTAGGGGGCAATCAGCCCCAGCATTTT. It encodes CASLVGGNQPQHF.

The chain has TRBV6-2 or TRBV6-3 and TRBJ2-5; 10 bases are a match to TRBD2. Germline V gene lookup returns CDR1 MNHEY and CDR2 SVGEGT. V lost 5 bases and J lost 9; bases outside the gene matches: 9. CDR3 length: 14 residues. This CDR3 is CASSPDYTSGAQYF. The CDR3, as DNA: TGTGCCAGCAGTCCCGACTACACTAGCGGGGCCCAGTACTTC.

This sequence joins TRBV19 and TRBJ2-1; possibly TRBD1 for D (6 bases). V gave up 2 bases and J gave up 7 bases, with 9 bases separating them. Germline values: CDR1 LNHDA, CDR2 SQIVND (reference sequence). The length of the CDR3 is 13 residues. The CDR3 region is CASSISRGNEQFF. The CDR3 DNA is TGTGCCAGTAGTATAAGCAGGGGTAATGAGCAGTTCTTC.

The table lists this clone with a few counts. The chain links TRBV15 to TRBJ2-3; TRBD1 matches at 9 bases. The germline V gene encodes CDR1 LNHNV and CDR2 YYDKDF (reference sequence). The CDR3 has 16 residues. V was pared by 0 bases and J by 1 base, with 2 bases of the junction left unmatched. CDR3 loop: CATSRDRTGGTDTQYF. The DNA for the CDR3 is TGTGCCACCAGCAGAGATCGGACAGGGGGCACAGATACGCAGTATTTT.

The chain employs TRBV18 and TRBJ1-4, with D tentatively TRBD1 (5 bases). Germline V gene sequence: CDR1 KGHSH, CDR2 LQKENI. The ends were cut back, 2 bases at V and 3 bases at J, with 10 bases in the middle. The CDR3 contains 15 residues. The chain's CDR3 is CASSPSGGANEKLFF. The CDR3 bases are TGTGCCAGCTCACCATCGGGGGGGGCTAATGAAAAACTGTTTTTT. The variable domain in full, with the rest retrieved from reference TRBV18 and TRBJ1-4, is NAGVMQNPRHLVRRRGQEARLRCSPMKGHSHVYWYRQLPEEGLKFMVYLQKENIIDESGMPKERFSAEFPKEGPSILRIQQVVRGDSAAYFCASSPSGGANEKLFFGSGTQLSVL.

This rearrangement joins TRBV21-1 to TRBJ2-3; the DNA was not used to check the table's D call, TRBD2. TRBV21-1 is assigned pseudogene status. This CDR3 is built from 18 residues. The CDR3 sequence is CASSSLGLAGASTDTQYF. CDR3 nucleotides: TGTGCCAGCAGCAGCCTGGGACTAGCGGGGGCTAGCACAGATACGCAGTATTTT.

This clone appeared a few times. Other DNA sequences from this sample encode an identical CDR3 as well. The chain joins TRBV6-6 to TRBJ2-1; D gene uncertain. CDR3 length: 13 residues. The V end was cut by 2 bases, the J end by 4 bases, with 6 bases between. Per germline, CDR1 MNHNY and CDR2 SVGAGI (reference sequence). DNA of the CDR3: TGTGCCAGCAGTTACGGGCAATACAATGAGCAGTTCTTC. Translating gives CASSYGQYNEQFF.

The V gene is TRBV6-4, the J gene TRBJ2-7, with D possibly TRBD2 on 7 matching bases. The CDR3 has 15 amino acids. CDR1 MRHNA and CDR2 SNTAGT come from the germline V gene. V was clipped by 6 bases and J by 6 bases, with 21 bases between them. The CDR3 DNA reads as TGTGCCAGCAGCGATCGCTCCGGGGGGCGCTCCGAGCAGTACTTC. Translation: CASSDRSGGRSEQYF.

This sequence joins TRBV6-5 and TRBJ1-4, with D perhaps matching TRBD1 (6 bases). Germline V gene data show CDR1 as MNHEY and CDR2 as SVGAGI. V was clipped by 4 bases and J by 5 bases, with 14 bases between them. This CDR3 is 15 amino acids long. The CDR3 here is CASSFGQGINEKLFF. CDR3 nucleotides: TGTGCCAGCAGTTTCGGCCAGGGGATCAATGAAAAACTGTTTTTT.

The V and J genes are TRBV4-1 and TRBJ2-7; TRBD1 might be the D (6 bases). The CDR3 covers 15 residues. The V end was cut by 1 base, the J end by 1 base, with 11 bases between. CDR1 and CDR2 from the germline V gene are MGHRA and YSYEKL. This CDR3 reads CASSQVFTGSYEQYF. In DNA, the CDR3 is TGCGCCAGCAGCCAAGTATTTACAGGGTCCTACGAGCAGTACTTC.

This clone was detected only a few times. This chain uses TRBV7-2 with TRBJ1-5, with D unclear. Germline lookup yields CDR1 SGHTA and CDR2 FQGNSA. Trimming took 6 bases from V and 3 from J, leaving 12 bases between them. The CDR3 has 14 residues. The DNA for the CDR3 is TGTGCCAGCAGTCTGGGGTTTAACAATCAGCCCCAGCATTTT. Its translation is CASSLGFNNQPQHF. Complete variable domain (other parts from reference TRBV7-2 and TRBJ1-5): GAGVSQSPSNKVTEKGKDVELRCDPISGHTALYWYRQSLGQGLEFLIYFQGNSAPDKSGLPSDRFSAERTGGSVSTLTIQRTQQEDSAVYLCASSLGFNNQPQHFGDGTRLSIL.

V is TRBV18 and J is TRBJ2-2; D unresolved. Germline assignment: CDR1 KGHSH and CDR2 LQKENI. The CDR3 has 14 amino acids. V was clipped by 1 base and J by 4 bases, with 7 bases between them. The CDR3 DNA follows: TGTGCCAGCTCACCACGAAAGAGCACCGGGGAGCTGTTTTTT. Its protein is CASSPRKSTGELFF.

The CDR3 loop is CASSMDRVREQYF. The CDR3 nucleotides read TGTGCCAGTAGTATGGACAGGGTGAGGGAGCAGTACTTC. J is TRBJ2-7 and V is TRBV19; 8 bases match TRBD1. The CDR3 sequence is 13 residues long. With V trimmed by 3 bases and J by 7 bases, 5 bases remained unmatched. Germline assignment: CDR1 LNHDA and CDR2 SQIVND (reference sequence).

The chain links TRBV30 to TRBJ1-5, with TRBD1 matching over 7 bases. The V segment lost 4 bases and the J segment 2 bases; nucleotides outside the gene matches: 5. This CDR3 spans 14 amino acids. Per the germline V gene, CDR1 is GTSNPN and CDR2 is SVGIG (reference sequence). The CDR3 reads CAWNRQGGNQPQHF. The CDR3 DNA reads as TGTGCCTGGAATAGACAGGGTGGCAATCAGCCCCAGCATTTT.

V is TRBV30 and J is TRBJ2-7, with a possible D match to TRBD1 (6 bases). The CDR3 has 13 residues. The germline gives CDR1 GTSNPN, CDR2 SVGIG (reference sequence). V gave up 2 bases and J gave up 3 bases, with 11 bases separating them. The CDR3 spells CAWSPDRIYEQYF. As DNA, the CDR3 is TGTGCCTGGAGTCCAGACAGGATCTACGAGCAGTACTTC. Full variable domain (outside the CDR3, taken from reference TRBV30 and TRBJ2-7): SQTIHQWPATLVQPVGSPLSLECTVEGTSNPNLYWYRQAAGRGLQLLFYSVGIGQISSEVPQNLSASRPQDRQFILSSKKLLLSDSGFYLCAWSPDRIYEQYFGPGTRLTVT.

DNA of the CDR3: TGTGCCAGCAGCCAAGAGACAGGGTCCTACGAGCAGTACTTC. Its translation is CASSQETGSYEQYF. The V and J genes are TRBV14 and TRBJ2-7; 7 nucleotides match TRBD1. V gave up 0 bases and J gave up 1 base; unmatched junction bases: 0. The CDR3 is 14 amino acids. CDR1 SGHDN and CDR2 FVKESK come from the germline V gene.

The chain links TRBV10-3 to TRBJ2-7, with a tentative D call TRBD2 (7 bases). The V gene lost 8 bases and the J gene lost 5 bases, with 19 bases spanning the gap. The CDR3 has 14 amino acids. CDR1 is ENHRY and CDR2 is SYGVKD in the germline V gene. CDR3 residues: CAIARGGAYDEQYF. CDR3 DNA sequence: TGTGCCATCGCCAGAGGGGGGGCATACGACGAGCAGTACTTC.

The CDR3 loop reads CATSKPGQMNTEAFF. In DNA, the CDR3 is TGTGCCACCAGCAAACCGGGACAAATGAACACTGAAGCTTTCTTT. V gene TRBV15 combines with J gene TRBJ1-1; D may be TRBD1 (6 bases). Germline CDR1 is LNHNV and CDR2 is YYDKDF (reference sequence). V lost 4 bases, J lost 0 bases, and 12 bases lay in between. CDR3 size: 15 residues.

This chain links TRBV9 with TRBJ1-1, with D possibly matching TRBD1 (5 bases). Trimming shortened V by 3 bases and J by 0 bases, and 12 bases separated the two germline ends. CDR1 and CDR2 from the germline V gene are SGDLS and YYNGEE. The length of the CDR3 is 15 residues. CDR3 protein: CASSGSRGLNTEAFF. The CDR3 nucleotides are TGTGCCAGCAGCGGGTCGAGGGGCTTGAACACTGAAGCTTTCTTT.

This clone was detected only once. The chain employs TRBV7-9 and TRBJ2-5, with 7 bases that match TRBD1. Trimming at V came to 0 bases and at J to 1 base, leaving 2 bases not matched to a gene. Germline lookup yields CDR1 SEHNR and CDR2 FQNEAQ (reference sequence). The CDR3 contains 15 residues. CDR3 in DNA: TGTGCCAGCAGCTTAGCTCAGGGGGTCCAAGAGACCCAGTACTTC. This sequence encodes CASSLAQGVQETQYF. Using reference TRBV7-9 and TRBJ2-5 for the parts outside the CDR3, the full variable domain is DTGVSQNPRHKITKRGQNVTFRCDPISEHNRLYWYRQTLGQGPEFLTYFQNEAQLEKSRLLSDRFSAERPKGSFSTLEIQRTEQGDSAMYLCASSLAQGVQETQYFGPGTRLLVL.

This CDR3 reads CASSQEGPSSTDTQYF. In nucleotides, the CDR3 is TGCGCCAGCAGCCAAGAGGGACCTTCTAGCACAGATACGCAGTATTTT. This chain links TRBV4-3 with TRBJ2-3, with D perhaps assigned TRBD1 or TRBD2 (5 bases each). The CDR3 length is 16 residues. Germline V gene lookup returns CDR1 LGHNA and CDR2 YSLEER. V lost 0 bases to trimming and J lost 0 bases, with 10 bases between them.

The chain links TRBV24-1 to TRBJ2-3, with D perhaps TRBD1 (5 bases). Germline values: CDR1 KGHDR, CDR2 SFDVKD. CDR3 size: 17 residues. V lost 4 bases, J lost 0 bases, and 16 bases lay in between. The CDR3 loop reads CATSESTGRASTDTQYF. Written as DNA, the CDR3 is TGTGCCACCAGTGAATCTACAGGACGTGCTAGCACAGATACGCAGTATTTT.

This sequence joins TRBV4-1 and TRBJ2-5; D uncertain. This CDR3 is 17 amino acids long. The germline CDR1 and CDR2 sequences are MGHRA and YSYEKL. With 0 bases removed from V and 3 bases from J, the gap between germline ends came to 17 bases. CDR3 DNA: TGCGCCAGCAGCCAAGATTACCAGAAGTGGACGAAAGAGACCCAGTACTTC. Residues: CASSQDYQKWTKETQYF.

The CDR3 coding sequence is TGTGCCAGCAAGATACAGGGGGCTCAGCCCCAGCATTTT. Translation gives CASKIQGAQPQHF. The rearrangement joins TRBV12-3 or TRBV12-4 to TRBJ1-5; 9 nucleotides align to TRBD1. Trimming took 7 bases from V and 6 from J; bases not matched to a gene: 4. The CDR3 has 13 residues.

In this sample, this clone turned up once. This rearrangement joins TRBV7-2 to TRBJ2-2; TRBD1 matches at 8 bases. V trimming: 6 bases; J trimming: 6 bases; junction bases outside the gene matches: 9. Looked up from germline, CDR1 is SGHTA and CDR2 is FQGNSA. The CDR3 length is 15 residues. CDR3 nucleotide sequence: TGTGCCAGCAGACAGGACAGGGTGGTCGCCGGGGAGCTGTTTTTT. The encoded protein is CASRQDRVVAGELFF.

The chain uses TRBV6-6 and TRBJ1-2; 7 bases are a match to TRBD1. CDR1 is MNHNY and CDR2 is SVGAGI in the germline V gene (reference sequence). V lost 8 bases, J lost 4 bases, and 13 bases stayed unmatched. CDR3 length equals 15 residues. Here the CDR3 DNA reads TGTGCCAGCCTACCCGGGACAGCCTCCCCCTATGGCTACACCTTC. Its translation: CASLPGTASPYGYTF.